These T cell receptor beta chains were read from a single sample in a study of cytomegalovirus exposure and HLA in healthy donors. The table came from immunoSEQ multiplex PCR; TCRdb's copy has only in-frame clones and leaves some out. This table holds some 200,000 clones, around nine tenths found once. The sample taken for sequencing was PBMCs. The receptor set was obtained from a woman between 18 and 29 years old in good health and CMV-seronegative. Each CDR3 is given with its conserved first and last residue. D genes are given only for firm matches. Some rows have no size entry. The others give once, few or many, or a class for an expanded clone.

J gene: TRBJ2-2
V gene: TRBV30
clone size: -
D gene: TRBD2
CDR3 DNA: TGTGCCTGGAGTGTAACGGCGGGAGCGTCGAACACCGGGGAGCTGTTTTTT
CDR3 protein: CAWSVTAGASNTGELFF

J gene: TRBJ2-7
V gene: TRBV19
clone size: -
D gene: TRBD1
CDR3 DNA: TGTGCCAGTACAGCCGACAGGGGCAACGAGCAGTACTTC
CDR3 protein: CASTADRGNEQYF

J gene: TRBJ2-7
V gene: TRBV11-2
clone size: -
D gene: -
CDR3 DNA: TGTGCCAGCAGCCCCTCAGGGGGAGGTGCGTCCTACGAGCAGTACTTC
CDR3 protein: CASSPSGGGASYEQYF

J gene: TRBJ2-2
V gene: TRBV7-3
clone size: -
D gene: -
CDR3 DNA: TGTGCCAGCAGCTTCCGCGGGGAGCTGTTTTTT
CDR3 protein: CASSFRGELFF

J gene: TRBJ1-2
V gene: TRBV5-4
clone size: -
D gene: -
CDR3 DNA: TGTGCCAGCAGCTTGGGCATAGCGGGGGATGGCGATGGCTACACCTTC
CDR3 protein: CASSLGIAGDGDGYTF

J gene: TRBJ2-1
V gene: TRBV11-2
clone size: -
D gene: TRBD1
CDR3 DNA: TGTGCCAGCAGACTCTCGGGACAGGGGTACAATGAGCAGTTCTTC
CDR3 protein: CASRLSGQGYNEQFF

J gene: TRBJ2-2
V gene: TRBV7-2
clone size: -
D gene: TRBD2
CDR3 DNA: TGTGCCAGCAGCCCCCGCCGGGCGGGAGTTCGTGCCACCGGGGAGCTGTTTTTT
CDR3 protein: CASSPRRAGVRATGELFF

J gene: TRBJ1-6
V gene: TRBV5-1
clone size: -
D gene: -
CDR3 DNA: TGCGCCAGCAGCTTGTGGGCCGGGAACAGTAATTCACCCCTCCACTTT
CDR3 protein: CASSLWAGNSNSPLHF

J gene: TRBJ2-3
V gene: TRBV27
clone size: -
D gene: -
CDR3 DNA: TGTGCCAGCAGTATAACGGGGAGCACAGATACGCAGTATTTT
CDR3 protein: CASSITGSTDTQYF

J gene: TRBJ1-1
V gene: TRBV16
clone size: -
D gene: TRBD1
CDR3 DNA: TGTGCCAGCAGCCCCAGGGACAGTTTGAACACTGAAGCTTTCTTT
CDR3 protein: CASSPRDSLNTEAFF

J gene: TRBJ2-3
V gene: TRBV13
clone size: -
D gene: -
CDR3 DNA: TGTGCCAGCAGCTTACGTGGGAGTCGAACAGATACGCAGTATTTT
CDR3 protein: CASSLRGSRTDTQYF

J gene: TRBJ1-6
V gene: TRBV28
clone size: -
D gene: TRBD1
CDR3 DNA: TGTGCCAGCAGTTTATGGCAAGGGACAGGTTCATCGAATTCACCCCTCCACTTT
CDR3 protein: CASSLWQGTGSSNSPLHF

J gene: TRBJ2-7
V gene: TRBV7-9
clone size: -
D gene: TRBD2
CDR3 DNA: TGTGCCAGCAGCTTAGGGGGAGGGGTCTACGAGCAGTACTTC
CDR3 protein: CASSLGGGVYEQYF

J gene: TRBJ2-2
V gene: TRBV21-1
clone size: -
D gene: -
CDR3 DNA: TGTGCCAGCAGCAAAGAGCTGACAGATTGGGAGCTGTTTTTT
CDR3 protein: CASSKELTDWELFF

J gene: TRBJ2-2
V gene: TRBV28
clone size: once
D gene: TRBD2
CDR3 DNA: TGTACCAGCGCTGACGTGACAGCGGGATTGGGTGCCGGGGAGCTGTTTTTT
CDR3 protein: CTSADVTAGLGAGELFF

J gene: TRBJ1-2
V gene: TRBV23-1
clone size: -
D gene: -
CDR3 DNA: TGCGCCAGCAGTCAATCCTCGCAGGGTGCGTCGGGTACGCCCGGCTACACCTTC
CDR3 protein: CASSQSSQGASGTPGYTF

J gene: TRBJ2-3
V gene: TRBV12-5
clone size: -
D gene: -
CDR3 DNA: TGTGCTAGTGGCGCTACCAGGGGTGCAGATACGCAGTATTTT
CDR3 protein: CASGATRGADTQYF

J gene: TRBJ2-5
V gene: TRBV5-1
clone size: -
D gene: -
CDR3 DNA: TGCGCCAGCCGCTCCGGAGGCCAACAAGAGACCCAGTACTTC
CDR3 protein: CASRSGGQQETQYF

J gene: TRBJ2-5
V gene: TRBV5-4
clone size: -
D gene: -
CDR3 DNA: TGTGCCAGCAGCTTGGGCGGCGGCTACCAAGAGACCCAGTACTTC
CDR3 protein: CASSLGGGYQETQYF

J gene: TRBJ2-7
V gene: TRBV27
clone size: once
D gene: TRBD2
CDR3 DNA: TGTGCCAGCAGTTTTGTCGGGGCTAGCGGGCTAAACGAGCAGTACTTC
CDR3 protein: CASSFVGASGLNEQYF

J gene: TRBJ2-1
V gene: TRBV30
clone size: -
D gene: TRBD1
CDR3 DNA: TGTGCCGCGCTCCGGGACAGGGGGGGTGAGCAGTTCTTC
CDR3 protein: CAALRDRGGEQFF

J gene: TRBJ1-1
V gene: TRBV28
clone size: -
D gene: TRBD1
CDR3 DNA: TGTGCCAGCAGAAGACAGGGGGCATCTGAAGCTTTCTTT
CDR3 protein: CASRRQGASEAFF

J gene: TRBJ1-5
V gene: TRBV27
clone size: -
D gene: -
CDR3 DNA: TGTGCCAGCAGTTTTTCAGGGCTTGACCAGCCCCAGCATTTT
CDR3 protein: CASSFSGLDQPQHF